A single sample gave rise to the 9 T cell receptor beta chains below, sequenced in a study of blood T cell repertoires in COVID-19. The assay was immunoSEQ multiplex PCR, and TCRdb's table has in-frame clones only and misses some. The data show 80,000 to 100,000 clones, with roughly 80% seen just once and roughly 15% held by the top ten. Sequenced material: peripheral blood. The source of these receptors is a woman of 80 years or more with active or convalescent COVID-19.

The chain combines TRBV11-2 with TRBJ2-3, with 13 bases aligning to TRBD2. There are 16 residues in the CDR3. J lost 7 bases, V lost 3 bases, and 7 bases had no gene match. Germline V gives CDR1 SGHAT, CDR2 FQNNGV. The CDR3 loop reads CASSLGLAGSWHTQYF. The CDR3 nucleotides read TGTGCCAGCAGCTTGGGACTAGCGGGATCCTGGCATACGCAGTATTTT. Supplemented by reference TRBV11-2 and TRBJ2-3, the full variable domain reads EAGVAQSPRYKIIEKRQSVAFWCNPISGHATLYWYQQILGQGPKLLIQFQNNGVVDDSQLPKDRFSAERLKGVDSTLKIQPAKLEDSAVYLCASSLGLAGSWHTQYFGPGTRLTVL.

The chain couples TRBV19 to TRBJ2-1; D is perhaps TRBD2 (5 bases). Germline CDR1 reads LNHDA; CDR2 reads SQIVND (reference sequence). Trimming pared 6 bases from V and 1 base from J, leaving 13 bases between. CDR3 length: 15 amino acids. For the CDR3, the DNA is TGTGCCAGTAGCCTTACAGCGGATTCCTACAATGAGCAGTTCTTC. Translation gives CASSLTADSYNEQFF.

The chain uses TRBV6-5 and TRBJ1-3, with TRBD1 matching over 7 bases. After removal of 6 bases from V and 2 bases from J, the junction contained 7 bases not matched to a gene. Looked up from germline, CDR1 is MNHEY and CDR2 is SVGAGI. The CDR3 has 15 residues. Here the CDR3 reads CASSISTGPGNTIYF. The DNA of the CDR3 is TGTGCCAGCAGCATATCGACAGGGCCTGGAAACACCATATATTTT.

The J gene is TRBJ2-1, the V gene TRBV11-3; 11 nucleotides line up with TRBD2. The germline V gene encodes CDR1 SGHNT and CDR2 YENEEA. Trimming at V came to 1 base and at J to 4 bases, leaving 0 bases not matched to a gene. The CDR3 spans 15 residues. Written as DNA, the CDR3 is TGTGCCAGCAGCTTAGTAGCGGGGGGGTACAATGAGCAGTTCTTC. It encodes CASSLVAGGYNEQFF.

The chain is built from TRBV2 and TRBJ2-3, with D maybe TRBD2 (5 bases). V was trimmed by 5 bases and J by 8 bases, leaving 17 bases between them. The CDR3 spans 14 residues. Germline loops: CDR1 SNHLY, CDR2 FYNNEI. CDR3 bases: TGTGCCAGCAGTCCCAGCGGCGTACCCACTACGCAGTATTTT. Translated, it gives CASSPSGVPTTQYF.

The chain has TRBV7-8 and TRBJ1-1; the match to TRBD1 covers 8 bases. J lost 0 bases, V lost 4 bases, and 4 bases had no gene match. The germline V gene has CDR1 SGHVS and CDR2 FQNEAQ. CDR3 length equals 15 residues. Here the CDR3 DNA reads TGTGCCAGCAGCTCGGGACAGGTGATGAACACTGAAGCTTTCTTT. Amino acid sequence: CASSSGQVMNTEAFF. The whole variable domain, filled in from reference TRBV7-8 and TRBJ1-1, reads GAGVSQSPRYKVAKRGQDVALRCDPISGHVSLFWYQQALGQGPEFLTYFQNEAQLDKSGLPSDRFFAERPEGSVSTLKIQRTQQEDSAVYLCASSSGQVMNTEAFFGQGTRLTVV.

This sequence joins TRBV6-2 or TRBV6-3 and TRBJ2-1; a weak D match, TRBD1 (6 bases). Germline V CDR1 and CDR2: MNHEY, SVGEGT. The CDR3 has 15 residues. V was clipped by 6 bases and J by 0 bases, with 12 bases between them. CDR3 nucleotides: TGTGCCAGCAGCTTTGGACAGAGCTCCTACAATGAGCAGTTCTTC. It encodes CASSFGQSSYNEQFF.

The rearrangement uses TRBV6-1 and TRBJ2-7; a possible D gene is TRBD1 (6 bases). Trimming took 3 bases from V and 0 from J, leaving 9 bases between them. CDR3 length: 14 amino acids. Looked up from germline, CDR1 is MNHNS and CDR2 is SASEGT. CDR3: CASSDSQGSYEQYF. The CDR3 DNA reads TGTGCCAGCAGTGATTCACAGGGCTCCTACGAGCAGTACTTC.

This clone rates as medium-sized (0.01 to 0.1%). V gene TRBV9 combines with J gene TRBJ2-1, with TRBD2 matching over 13 bases. CDR3 length: 16 residues. Germline V lookup: CDR1 SGDLS, CDR2 YYNGEE. The junction had 5 bases not matched to a gene; V was cut back by 3 bases and J by 5 bases. The CDR3 spells CASSEGLAGLNNEQFF. CDR3 bases: TGTGCCAGCAGCGAGGGACTAGCGGGACTTAACAATGAGCAGTTCTTC.